The next 22 T cell receptor beta chains were all read from a single sample in a study of blood T cell repertoires in COVID-19. TCRdb's table, derived via immunoSEQ multiplex PCR, lists solely in-frame clones and lacks some. The sample carries 170,000 or so clones, roughly 88% recorded once. The sequenced sample was peripheral blood. These receptors originate from an older woman with acute or convalescent COVID-19.

V usage is TRBV7-9 and J usage is TRBJ2-3, with TRBD2 matching over 8 bases. Germline CDR1 reads SEHNR; CDR2 reads FQNEAQ (reference sequence). V gave up 7 bases and J gave up 3 bases; unmatched junction bases: 9. This CDR3 is built from 15 residues. As DNA, the CDR3 is TGTGCCAGCACTACCTACGGGGGGGCTACAGATACGCAGTATTTT. Its protein is CASTTYGGATDTQYF.

This chain links TRBV12-3 or TRBV12-4 with TRBJ2-7; 7 positions match TRBD1. The V segment lost 5 bases and the J segment 9 bases; nucleotides outside the gene matches: 10. The CDR3 has 13 residues. Here the CDR3 DNA reads TGTGCCAGCAGTCCCGGCAGGGGGTTGGGGCAGTACTTC. Translating it yields CASSPGRGLGQYF.

V gene TRBV5-5 combines with J gene TRBJ1-1; 8 positions match TRBD1. The CDR3 covers 14 residues. Per germline, CDR1 SGHKS and CDR2 YYEKEE (reference sequence). J lost 8 bases, V lost 4 bases, and 10 bases had no gene match. CDR3 in DNA: TGTGCCAGCAGCAAGGGACAGGAGCCGAAGGAAGCTTTCTTT. Amino acids: CASSKGQEPKEAFF. Full variable domain (missing parts from reference TRBV5-5 and TRBJ1-1): DAGVTQSPTHLIKTRGQQVTLRCSPISGHKSVSWYQQVLGQGPQFIFQYYEKEERGRGNFPDRFSARQFPNYSSELNVNALLLGDSALYLCASSKGQEPKEAFFGQGTRLTVV.

V is TRBV9 and J is TRBJ2-4, with a possible D match to TRBD2 (5 bases). Germline V lookup: CDR1 SGDLS, CDR2 YYNGEE. This CDR3 is built from 14 residues. Between the trimmed V and J ends, which lost 0 bases and 12 bases, there was a span of 16 bases. The CDR3 reads CASSVGGNSMTQYF. The CDR3, as DNA: TGTGCCAGCAGCGTAGGAGGGAACTCAATGACTCAGTACTTC.

This chain joins TRBV28 and TRBJ1-4; a possible D gene is TRBD1 (6 bases). The CDR3 has 17 residues. Trimming removed 4 bases from V and 5 bases from J, with 20 bases in between. In germline, CDR1 is MDHEN, CDR2 SYDVKM. DNA of the CDR3: TGTGCCAGCAGTTCGGCTTCTCCAGGGGAGACCAATGAAAAACTGTTTTTT. Translating gives CASSSASPGETNEKLFF.

The rearrangement links TRBV7-9 to TRBJ1-6; 8 nucleotides line up with TRBD1. The J segment lost 5 bases and the V segment lost 3 bases, leaving 3 bases of the junction unmatched. Germline values: CDR1 SEHNR, CDR2 FQNEAQ (reference sequence). This CDR3 comprises 15 residues. This CDR3 is CASSLQGADNSPLHF. CDR3 coding DNA: TGTGCCAGCAGCTTGCAGGGGGCAGATAATTCACCCCTCCACTTT.

J is TRBJ2-3 and V is TRBV19; perhaps TRBD2 as D (5 bases). This CDR3 comprises 17 residues. Germline V CDR1 and CDR2: LNHDA, SQIVND (reference sequence). V lost 7 bases and J lost 3, with 23 bases in between. DNA for the CDR3: TGTGCCAGTATGTCCCGTGGTGTGAGGGCCAAAACAGATACGCAGTATTTT. Translation: CASMSRGVRAKTDTQYF.

The V call is TRBV5-1, the J call TRBJ1-4; TRBD1 might be the D (6 bases). The CDR3 sequence is 15 residues long. Trimming left V 4 bases short and J 5 bases short, with 15 bases between. Germline V gene data show CDR1 as SGHRS and CDR2 as YFSETQ. Here the CDR3 reads CASSAVQGGNEKLFF. The CDR3 bases are TGCGCCAGCAGCGCCGTACAGGGCGGGAATGAAAAACTGTTTTTT.

The count of this clone is one. The rearrangement uses TRBV6-5 and TRBJ1-2; possible D gene TRBD1, 5 bases. The CDR3 is 12 residues long. The V end was cut by 7 bases, the J end by 13 bases, with 19 bases between. CDR1 is MNHEY, CDR2 SVGAGI, per germline. The CDR3 DNA reads TGTGCCAGCATCTCAACGACAGAGATCAGCACCTTC. Protein: CASISTTEISTF.

The chain carries TRBV11-3 and TRBJ1-3, with a possible D match to TRBD1 (6 bases). The germline V gene has CDR1 SGHNT and CDR2 YENEEA. The length of the CDR3 is 15 residues. Trimming stripped 4 bases from V and 4 bases from J, with 14 bases between. The CDR3 nucleotides are TGTGCCAGCAGCTCTGTACTTAGGGGGGGAAACACCATATATTTT. Translated: CASSSVLRGGNTIYF.

The V and J genes are TRBV28 and TRBJ1-6; D gene unclear. CDR1 is MDHEN, CDR2 SYDVKM, per germline. V was shortened by 10 bases and J by 7 bases, with 14 bases between the two germline ends. The CDR3 is 13 residues long. This chain's CDR3 is CATLSPQNSPLHF. CDR3 in DNA: TGTGCCACTCTCAGTCCCCAAAATTCACCCCTCCACTTT.

The sample holds a few counts of this clone. This rearrangement joins TRBV4-2 to TRBJ2-1; TRBD2 agrees at 12 bases. With V trimmed by 0 bases and J by 4 bases, 4 bases remained unmatched. There are 17 residues in the CDR3. Germline V gene data show CDR1 as LGHNA and CDR2 as YNFKEQ. In nucleotides, the CDR3 is TGTGCCAGCAGCCAAGATATCGGACTAGCGGGGTACAATGAGCAGTTCTTC. Its translation is CASSQDIGLAGYNEQFF.

The gene calls are TRBV7-2 and TRBJ2-5, with 8 positions matching TRBD2. The germline V gene has CDR1 SGHTA and CDR2 FQGNSA. The CDR3 runs 17 residues. V gave up 2 bases and J gave up 4 bases; unmatched junction bases: 12. The chain's CDR3 is CASSLIRRSGGGETQYF. The CDR3, as DNA: TGTGCCAGCAGCTTAATCCGCCGGAGCGGGGGAGGAGAGACCCAGTACTTC.

V gene TRBV6-2 or TRBV6-3 combines with J gene TRBJ2-7; the D gene is possibly TRBD1 (5 bases). Germline CDR1 MNHEY, CDR2 SVGEGT. Trimming shortened V by 2 bases and J by 3 bases, and 14 bases separated the two germline ends. The CDR3 runs to 15 residues. The chain's CDR3 is CASSYGSGPLYEQYF. In DNA form, the CDR3 reads TGTGCCAGCAGTTACGGTTCAGGGCCTCTCTACGAGCAGTACTTC.

This clone was seen only a few times. The V and J genes are TRBV12-3 or TRBV12-4 and TRBJ2-2; no clear D. This CDR3 spans 12 amino acids. V lost 6 bases and J lost 4, with 6 bases in between. The CDR3 DNA sequence: TGTGCCAGCAGGACACTCACCGGGGAGCTGTTTTTT. It translates to CASRTLTGELFF.

The chain joins TRBV11-2 to TRBJ2-3; 11 bases fit TRBD2. CDR1 and CDR2 (germline): SGHAT, FQNNGV. J gave up 2 bases and V 3 bases, and 13 bases lay outside the gene matches. The CDR3 has 19 residues. Here the CDR3 reads CASSFFLAGGPLNTDTQYF. DNA of the CDR3: TGTGCCAGCAGCTTTTTTCTAGCGGGGGGACCTTTAAACACAGATACGCAGTATTTT.

The chain uses TRBV7-3 and TRBJ2-3; D gene ambiguous. The CDR3 contains 15 residues. The V gene's germline CDR1 is SGHTA and CDR2 FQGTGA. V lost 1 base and J lost 2, with 10 bases in between. CDR3 in DNA: TGTGCCAGCAGCTTAAAAGGCGGTCCCACAGATACGCAGTATTTT. It codes for CASSLKGGPTDTQYF. The full variable domain, with the rest looked up from reference TRBV7-3 and TRBJ2-3, is GAGVSQTPSNKVTEKGKYVELRCDPISGHTALYWYRQSLGQGPEFLIYFQGTGAADDSGLPNDRFFAVRPEGSVSTLKIQRTERGDSAVYLCASSLKGGPTDTQYFGPGTRLTVL.

J is TRBJ1-5 and V is TRBV19, with TRBD1 identical over 10 bases. The CDR3 contains 15 residues. The J segment lost 3 bases and the V segment lost 5 bases, leaving 4 bases of the junction unmatched. CDR1 and CDR2 (germline): LNHDA, SQIVND (reference sequence). The CDR3 DNA reads TGTGCCAGTAGTCTGGGACAGGGGACCAATCAGCCCCAGCATTTT. Residues: CASSLGQGTNQPQHF.

V usage is TRBV14 and J usage is TRBJ2-1; D is perhaps TRBD1 (6 bases). CDR3 size: 13 residues. The germline V and J ends were trimmed by 1 base and 11 bases, with 12 bases remaining between them. From germline, CDR1 is SGHDN and CDR2 FVKESK. CDR3 amino acids: CASSQGGTGQQFF. CDR3 nucleotides: TGTGCCAGCAGCCAAGGGGGAACAGGGCAGCAGTTCTTC.

This clone was seen once. The chain recombines TRBV29-1 with TRBJ1-3; D may be TRBD1 (6 bases). The CDR3 is 14 amino acids. V shed 1 base and J shed 0 bases, with 7 bases lying between them. Germline CDR1 reads SQVTM; CDR2 reads ANQGSEA. CDR3 sequence reads: CSVEGDTSGNTIYF. As DNA, the CDR3 is TGCAGCGTTGAAGGGGACACCTCTGGAAACACCATATATTTT.

V gene TRBV19 combines with J gene TRBJ1-5; 9 nucleotides align to TRBD1. The CDR3 runs 16 residues. With V trimmed by 5 bases and J by 3 bases, 8 bases remained unmatched. From germline, CDR1 is LNHDA and CDR2 SQIVND (reference sequence). The CDR3 DNA is TGTGCCAGTAGTGATTTGGACAGGGGATTCAATCAGCCCCAGCATTTT. Its protein is CASSDLDRGFNQPQHF.

This chain uses TRBV14 with TRBJ1-4; no clear D gene. The germline V gene has CDR1 SGHDN and CDR2 FVKESK. V dropped 4 bases and J dropped 2 bases, with 11 bases sitting between them. The CDR3 runs 15 residues. DNA for the CDR3: TGTGCCAGCAGCCCACAACTACACACTAATGAAAAACTGTTTTTT. It translates to CASSPQLHTNEKLFF.